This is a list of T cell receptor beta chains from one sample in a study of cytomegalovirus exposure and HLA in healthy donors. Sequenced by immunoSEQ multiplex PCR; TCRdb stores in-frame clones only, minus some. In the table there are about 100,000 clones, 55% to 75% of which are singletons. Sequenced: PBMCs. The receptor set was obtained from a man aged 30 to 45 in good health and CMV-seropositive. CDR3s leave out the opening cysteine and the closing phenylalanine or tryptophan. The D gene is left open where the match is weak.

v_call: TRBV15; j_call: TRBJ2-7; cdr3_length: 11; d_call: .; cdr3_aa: ATSRDSLNEQY
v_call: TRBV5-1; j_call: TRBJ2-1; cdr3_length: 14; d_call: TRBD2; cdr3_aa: ASSLAGTSGGGEQF
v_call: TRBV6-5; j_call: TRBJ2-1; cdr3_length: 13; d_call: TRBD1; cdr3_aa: ASSYPPGQGHEQF
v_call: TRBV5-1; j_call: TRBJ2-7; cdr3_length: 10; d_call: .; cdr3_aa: ASSLGTDEQY
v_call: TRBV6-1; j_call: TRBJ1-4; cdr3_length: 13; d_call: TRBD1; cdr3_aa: ASSEGGQGGEKLF
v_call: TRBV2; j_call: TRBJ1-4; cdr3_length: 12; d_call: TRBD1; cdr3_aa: ASSEGQGNEKLF
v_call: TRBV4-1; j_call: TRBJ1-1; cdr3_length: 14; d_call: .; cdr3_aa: ASSQGEGRGWTEAF
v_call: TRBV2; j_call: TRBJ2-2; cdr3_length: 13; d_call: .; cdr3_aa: ASSERAGSTGELF
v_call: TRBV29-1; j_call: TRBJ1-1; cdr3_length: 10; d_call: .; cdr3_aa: SVYLRNTEAF
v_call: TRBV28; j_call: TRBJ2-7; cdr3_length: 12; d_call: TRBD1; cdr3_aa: ASSSAGGSYEQY
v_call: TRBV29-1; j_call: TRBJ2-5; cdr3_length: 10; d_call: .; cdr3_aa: SVVGEQETQY
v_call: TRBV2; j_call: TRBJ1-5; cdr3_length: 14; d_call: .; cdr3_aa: ASSEQGPARNQPQH
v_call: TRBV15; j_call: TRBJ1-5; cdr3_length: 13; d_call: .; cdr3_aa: ATSRGTSSNQPQH
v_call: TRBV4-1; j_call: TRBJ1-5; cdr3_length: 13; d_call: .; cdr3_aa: ASSQPDRSNQPQH
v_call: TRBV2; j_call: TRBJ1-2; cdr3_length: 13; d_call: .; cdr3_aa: ASSTETRQPYGYT
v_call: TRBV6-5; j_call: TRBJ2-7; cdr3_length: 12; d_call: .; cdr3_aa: ASSFREFPYEQY
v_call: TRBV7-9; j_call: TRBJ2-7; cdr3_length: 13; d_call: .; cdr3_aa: ASSVPLGASKEQY
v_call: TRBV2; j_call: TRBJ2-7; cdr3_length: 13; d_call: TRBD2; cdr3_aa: ASSPSSGGYYEQY
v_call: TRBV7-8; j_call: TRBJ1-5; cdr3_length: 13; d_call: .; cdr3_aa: ASSSDDWSNQPQH
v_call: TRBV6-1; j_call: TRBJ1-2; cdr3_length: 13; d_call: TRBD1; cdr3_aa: ASRWTGLGGSGYT
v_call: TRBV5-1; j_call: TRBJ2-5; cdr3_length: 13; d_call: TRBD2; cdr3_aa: ASSRGVGDQETQY
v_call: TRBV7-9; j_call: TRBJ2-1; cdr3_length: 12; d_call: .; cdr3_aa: ASSSDRDYNEQF
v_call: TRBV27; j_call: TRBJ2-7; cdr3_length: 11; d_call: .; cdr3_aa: ASSPWDNYEQY
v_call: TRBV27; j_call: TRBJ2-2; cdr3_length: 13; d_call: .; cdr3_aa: ASSLSSGYTGELF
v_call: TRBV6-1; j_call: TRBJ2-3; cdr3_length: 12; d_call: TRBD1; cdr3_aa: ASGLGQRTDTQY
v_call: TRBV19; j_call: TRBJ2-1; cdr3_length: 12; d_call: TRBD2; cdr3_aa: ASKGGTTYNEQF
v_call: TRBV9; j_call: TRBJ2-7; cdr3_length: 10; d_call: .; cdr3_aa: ASSTKTGWQY
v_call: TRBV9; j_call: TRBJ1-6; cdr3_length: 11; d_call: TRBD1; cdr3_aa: ASTGGNNSPLH
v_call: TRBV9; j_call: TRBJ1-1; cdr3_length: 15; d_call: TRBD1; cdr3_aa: ASSDSGTGAGNTEAF
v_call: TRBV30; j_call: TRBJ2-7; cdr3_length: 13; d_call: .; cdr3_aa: ARAGVDYPRGEQY
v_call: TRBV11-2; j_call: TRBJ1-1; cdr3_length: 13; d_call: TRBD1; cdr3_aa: ASSTPRTGRNEAF
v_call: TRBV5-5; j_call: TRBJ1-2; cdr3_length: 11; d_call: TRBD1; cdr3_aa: ASSSGQEGGYT
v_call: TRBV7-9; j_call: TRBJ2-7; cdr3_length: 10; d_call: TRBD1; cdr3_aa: ASSWDRGEQY
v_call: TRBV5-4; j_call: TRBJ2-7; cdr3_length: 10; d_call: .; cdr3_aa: ASSLPLDEQY
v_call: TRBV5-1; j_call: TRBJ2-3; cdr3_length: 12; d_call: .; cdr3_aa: ASSLEGVGDTQY
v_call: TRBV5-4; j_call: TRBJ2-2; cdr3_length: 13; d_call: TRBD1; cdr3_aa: ASSRVQGVTGELF
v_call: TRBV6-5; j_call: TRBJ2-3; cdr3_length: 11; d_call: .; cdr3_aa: ASTGSSTDTQY
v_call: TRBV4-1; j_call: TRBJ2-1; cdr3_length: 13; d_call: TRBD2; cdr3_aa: ASSPLAGENNEQF
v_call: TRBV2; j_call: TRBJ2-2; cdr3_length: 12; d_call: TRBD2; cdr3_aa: ARRAGTNTGELF
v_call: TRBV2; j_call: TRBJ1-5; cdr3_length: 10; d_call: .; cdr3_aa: ASRDTGSPQH
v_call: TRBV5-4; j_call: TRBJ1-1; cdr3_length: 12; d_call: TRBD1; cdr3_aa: ASSLLTGRTEAF
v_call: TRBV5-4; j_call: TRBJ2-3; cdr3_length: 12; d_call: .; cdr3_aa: ASSLPQGTDTQY
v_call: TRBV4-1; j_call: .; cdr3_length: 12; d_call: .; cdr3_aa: ASSQDLGGYEQY
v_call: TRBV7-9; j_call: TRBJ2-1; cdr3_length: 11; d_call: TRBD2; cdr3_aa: SSSPLGLAGAF
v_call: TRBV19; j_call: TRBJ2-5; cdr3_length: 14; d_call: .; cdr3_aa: ASSMWWGDVQETQY
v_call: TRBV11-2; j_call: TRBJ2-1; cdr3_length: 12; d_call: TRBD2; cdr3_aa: ASSLTGGYNEQF
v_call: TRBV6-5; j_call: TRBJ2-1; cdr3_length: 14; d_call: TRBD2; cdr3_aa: ASSYSAGEVYNEQF
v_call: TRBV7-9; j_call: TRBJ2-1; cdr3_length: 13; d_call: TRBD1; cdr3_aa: ASSFRTGNSNEQF
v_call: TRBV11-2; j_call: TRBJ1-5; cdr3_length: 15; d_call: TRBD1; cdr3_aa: ASSRGPGTGSNQPQH
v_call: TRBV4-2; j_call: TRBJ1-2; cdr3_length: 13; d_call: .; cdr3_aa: ASSQPTGDTYGYT
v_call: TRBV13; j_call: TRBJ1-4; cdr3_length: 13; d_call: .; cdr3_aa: ASSLGPGLNEKLF
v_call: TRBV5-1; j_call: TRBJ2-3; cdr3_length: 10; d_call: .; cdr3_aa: ASSLGLDTQY
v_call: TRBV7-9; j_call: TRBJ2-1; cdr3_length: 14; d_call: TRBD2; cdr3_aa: ASSLALAGSYNEQF
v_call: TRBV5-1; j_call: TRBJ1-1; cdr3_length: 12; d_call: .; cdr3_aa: ASSLDRENTEAF
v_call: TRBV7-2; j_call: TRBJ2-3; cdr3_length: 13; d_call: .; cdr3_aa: ASSLVGGRTDTQY